The sequence of this T cell receptor beta chain was determined in a study of shared T cell receptors in the human thymus. The germline V gene has CDR1 MNHEY and CDR2 SVGAGI. With 4 bases removed from V and 1 base from J, the gap between germline ends came to 8 bases. This CDR3 is built from 13 residues. Profiled with immunoSEQ multiplex PCR; TCRdb holds only in-frame clones, not every one. This table holds 450,000 to 650,000 clones, approximately 78% found once. This same sample was also taken into another study, of human thymus T cells. This second study notes: Resections from corrective heart surgery supplied the thymus tissue. Thymic and blood repertoires showed apparently biased V and J gene usage. Thymic repertoires overlap heavily among unrelated individuals, related research has reported.

This sequence was found in a boy under two years old with a congenital heart defect. Specimen: thymocytes. The gene calls are TRBV6-5 and TRBJ2-7; D is unclear. Here the CDR3 DNA reads TGTGCCAGCAGTTCCTACGCTTCCTACGAGCAGTACTTC. Translated, it gives CASSSYASYEQYF.